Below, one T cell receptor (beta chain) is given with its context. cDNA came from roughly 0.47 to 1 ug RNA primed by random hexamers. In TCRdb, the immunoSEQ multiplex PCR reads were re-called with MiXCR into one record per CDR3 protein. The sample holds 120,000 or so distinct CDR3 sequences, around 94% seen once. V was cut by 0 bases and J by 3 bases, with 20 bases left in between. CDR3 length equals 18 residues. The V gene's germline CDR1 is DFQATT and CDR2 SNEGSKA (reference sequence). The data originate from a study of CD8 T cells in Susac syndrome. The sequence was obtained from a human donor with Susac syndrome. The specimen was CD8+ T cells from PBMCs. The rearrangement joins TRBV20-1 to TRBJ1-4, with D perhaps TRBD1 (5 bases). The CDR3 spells CSARDAGAGREANEKLFF. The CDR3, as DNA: TGCAGTGCTAGAGATGCTGGGGCGGGGCGGGAAGCTAATGAAAAACTGTTTTTT.